Following are 8 T cell receptor beta chains from one sample sequenced in a study of T cells in Graves' hyperthyroidism and ophthalmopathy. The investigators amplified TCR beta CDR3 regions from RNA transcripts. The HTBI primer set was used in a first-round RT-PCR of the TCR CDR3. TCRdb called the multiplex PCR reads again in MiXCR, with one record for every CDR3 protein. The sample holds roughly 570,000 distinct CDR3 sequences, 15% to 17% seen once. The sequencing sample was made of blood. The receptor source for this set is a woman aged 25 to 39 with Graves' hyperthyroidism.

This clonotype was observed many times. The genes are TRBV7-6 and TRBJ2-7, with 9 positions matching TRBD1. This CDR3 contains 14 residues. The germline gives CDR1 SGHVS, CDR2 FNYEAQ. The V segment lost 5 bases and the J segment 5 bases; nucleotides outside the gene matches: 7. The CDR3 coding sequence is TGTGCCAGCAGCCGGGACAGGGTAAGCAACGAGCAGTACTTC. It is translated as CASSRDRVSNEQYF.

This clonotype has a count of ten or more. The rearrangement links TRBV11-3 to TRBJ2-1; 14 bases align to TRBD2. The germline gives CDR1 SGHNT, CDR2 YENEEA. With 5 bases clipped from V and 8 bases from J, the junction kept 5 bases outside the gene matches. This CDR3 contains 15 residues. CDR3 protein: CASSERTSGRYEQFF. The DNA for the CDR3 is TGTGCCAGCAGCGAGAGGACTAGCGGGAGGTATGAGCAGTTCTTC.

The chain is built from TRBV10-3 and TRBJ2-1; 7 bases are a match to TRBD2. This CDR3 is built from 16 residues. From germline, CDR1 is ENHRY and CDR2 SYGVKD. V shed 5 bases, J shed 5 bases, and the junction held 12 bases outside the gene matches. DNA of the CDR3: TGTGCCATCAGTTATAGCGGGTCTGACTCAAACAATGAGCAGTTCTTC. Encoded protein: CAISYSGSDSNNEQFF.

A few counts support this clonotype. The gene calls are TRBV20-1 and TRBJ2-7, with D unclear. Germline loops: CDR1 DFQATT, CDR2 SNEGSKA (reference sequence). The CDR3 extends over 12 amino acids. Trimming cost V 3 bases and J 3 bases, with 9 bases left between them. The CDR3 loop reads CSASLTGYEQYF. In DNA, the CDR3 is TGCAGTGCTAGTCTGACGGGCTACGAGCAGTACTTC.

In its sample, this clonotype was seen a few times. V usage is TRBV3-1 and J usage is TRBJ2-5; TRBD2 matches at 10 bases. CDR3 length: 15 residues. Germline CDR1 LGHDT, CDR2 YNNKEL (reference sequence). The trim removed 3 bases at V and 2 bases at J, leaving 3 bases unmatched. The CDR3 spells CASSHTSGVQETQYF. In DNA, the CDR3 is TGTGCCAGCAGCCATACTAGCGGGGTTCAAGAGACCCAGTACTTC.

This clonotype came up many times. The J gene is TRBJ2-5, the V gene TRBV20-1, with D hard to call. CDR3 length: 12 amino acids. Trimming left V 1 base short and J 5 bases short, with 8 bases between. Germline CDR1 DFQATT, CDR2 SNEGSKA (reference sequence). CDR3 sequence (DNA): TGCAGTGCTAGAGGGGGATCGGAGACCCAGTACTTC. Translated, it gives CSARGGSETQYF.

This clonotype was counted many times. V and J are TRBV5-8 and TRBJ2-7, with 12 bases lining up with TRBD2. CDR3 size: 15 residues. CDR1 is SGHTS, CDR2 YDEGEE, per germline. The V gene end was trimmed by 3 bases and the J gene end by 3 bases; junction bases not matched to a gene: 4. In DNA, the CDR3 is TGTGCCAGCAGCTGGGGGACTAGCGGGCACTACGAGCAGTACTTC. This codes for CASSWGTSGHYEQYF.

This clonotype showed up just once. A clone one base away is much larger, so this may be a read error. Without the conserved terminal phenylalanine or tryptophan, this CDR3 likely stems from a read error. This CDR3 is CASTKDRFYEQYL. CDR3 DNA sequence: TGTGCCAGCACGAAGGACAGGTTCTACGAGCAGTACCTC. The chain has TRBV7-2 and TRBJ2-7; 7 bases are shared with TRBD1. CDR1 and CDR2 (germline): SGHTA, FQGNSA. The CDR3 is 13 amino acids. With V trimmed by 7 bases and J by 3 bases, 6 bases remained unmatched.